This T cell receptor beta chain was recorded in a study of tumour-infiltrating T cells in Burkitt lymphoma. About the study: Repertoire clonality predicted overall and progression-free survival.

The CDR3 totals 14 residues. Germline lookup yields CDR1 SGHAT and CDR2 FQNNGV. Losses at the gene ends were 10 bases for V and 6 bases for J; bases not matched to a gene: 8. Measured with immunoSEQ multiplex PCR; TCRdb has only the in-frame clones, and not every one. The table lists approximately 5,500 clones, about a sixth of them singletons, with roughly an eighth in the top ten. The sample taken for sequencing was tumor tissue. The genes are TRBV11-2 and TRBJ2-5, with TRBD2 matching 13 bases. This receptor was identified in a human donor with diffuse large B-cell lymphoma. CDR3 nucleotide sequence: TGTGCCACCCGGACTAGCGGGAGTGTAAAGACCCAGTACTTC. Protein product: CATRTSGSVKTQYF.